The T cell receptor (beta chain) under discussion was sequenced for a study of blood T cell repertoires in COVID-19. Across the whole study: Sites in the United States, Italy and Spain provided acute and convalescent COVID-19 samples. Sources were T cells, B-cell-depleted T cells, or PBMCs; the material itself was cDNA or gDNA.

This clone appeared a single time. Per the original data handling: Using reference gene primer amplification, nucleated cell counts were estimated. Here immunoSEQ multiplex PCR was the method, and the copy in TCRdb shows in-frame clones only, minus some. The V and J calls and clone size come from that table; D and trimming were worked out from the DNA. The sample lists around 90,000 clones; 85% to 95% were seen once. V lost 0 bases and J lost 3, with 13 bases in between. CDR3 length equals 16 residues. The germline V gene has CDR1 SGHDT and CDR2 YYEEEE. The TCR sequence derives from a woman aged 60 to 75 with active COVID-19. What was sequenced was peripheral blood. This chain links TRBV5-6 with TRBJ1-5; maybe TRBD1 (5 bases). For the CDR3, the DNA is TGTGCCAGCAGCTTGGGGCAGGGTAGCTCCAATCAGCCCCAGCATTTT. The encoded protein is CASSLGQGSSNQPQHF.